The 8 T cell receptor beta chains reported below all come from one sample, sequenced in a study of blood T cell repertoires in COVID-19. Clones were sequenced by immunoSEQ multiplex PCR, and TCRdb holds only the in-frame ones, with some missing. The table lists over 85,000 clones, about nine tenths of them singletons. The sequenced material came from peripheral blood. The source of these receptors is a woman aged 50 to 60 with COVID-19, enrolled during active disease.

V and J are TRBV6-1 and TRBJ2-2, with 8 bases aligning to TRBD1. The CDR3 sequence is 15 residues long. The V gene's germline CDR1 is MNHNS and CDR2 SASEGT. Unmatched junction bases numbered 5, after V lost 3 bases and J lost 5 bases. Here the CDR3 DNA reads TGTGCCAGCAGTGATACCGACAGGGGTACCGGGGAGCTGTTTTTT. Translated: CASSDTDRGTGELFF.

The CDR3 reads CASSPIGQGLNYNEQFF. CDR3 coding DNA: TGTGCCAGCAGCCCGATCGGACAGGGTTTAAATTACAATGAGCAGTTCTTC. The rearrangement links TRBV14 to TRBJ2-1, with TRBD1 matching over 8 bases. The length of the CDR3 is 17 residues. Trimming removed 4 bases from V and 4 bases from J; junction bases left unmatched: 12. Germline lookup yields CDR1 SGHDN and CDR2 FVKESK.

J is TRBJ2-1 and V is TRBV13, with 9 bases matching TRBD1. There are 14 residues in the CDR3. J gave up 8 bases and V 5 bases, and 7 bases lay outside the gene matches. The V gene's germline CDR1 is PRHDT and CDR2 FYEKMQ (reference sequence). CDR3 in amino acids: CASSPEQGADEQFF. CDR3 nucleotide sequence: TGTGCCAGCAGCCCCGAACAGGGGGCGGATGAGCAGTTCTTC. Together with reference TRBV13 and TRBJ2-1, the CDR3 gives the full variable domain: AAGVIQSPRHLIKEKRETATLKCYPIPRHDTVYWYQQGPGQDPQFLISFYEKMQSDKGSIPDRFSAQQFSDYHSELNMSSLELGDSALYFCASSPEQGADEQFFGPGTRLTVL.

For this clone: A junction end diverges from the germline sequence, so it may reflect a read error. The chain recombines TRBV7-2 with TRBJ1-5, with 9 bases that match TRBD1. Looked up from germline, CDR1 is SGHTA and CDR2 is FQGNSA. This CDR3 is built from 16 residues. The CDR3: CASSLVVGQGWQPQHF. CDR3 DNA: TGTGCCAGCAGTTTAGTCGTCGGACAGGGGTGGCAGCCCCAGCATTTT.

The gene calls are TRBV30 and TRBJ1-4; the D is unclear. Deletions cut 5 bases from V and 8 bases from J, with 18 bases between. The CDR3 consists of 14 residues. Germline V gene data show CDR1 as GTSNPN and CDR2 as SVGIG (reference sequence). Here the CDR3 DNA reads TGTGCCTGGGGGCAAGCTGCCCTTGAAGAAAAACTGTTTTTT. Its translation is CAWGQAALEEKLFF.

V and J are TRBV6-2 or TRBV6-3 and TRBJ1-6; 7 bases fit TRBD1. The trim removed 2 bases at V and 7 bases at J, leaving 14 bases unmatched. This CDR3 spans 18 amino acids. Germline CDR1 and CDR2: MNHEY and SVGEGT. CDR3 DNA sequence: TGTGCCAGCAGTTACGGGACGCCAGGGACAGCTGTCAATTCACCCCTCCACTTT. As protein: CASSYGTPGTAVNSPLHF.

The chain couples TRBV2 to TRBJ1-5, with TRBD1 as a possible D gene (5 bases). Germline values: CDR1 SNHLY, CDR2 FYNNEI. The CDR3 is 13 amino acids. V was pared by 6 bases and J by 7 bases, with 13 bases between. This chain's CDR3 is CASRVDSRQPQHF. The CDR3 DNA follows: TGTGCCAGCAGGGTTGACAGCCGACAGCCCCAGCATTTT.

This chain links TRBV5-1 with TRBJ1-2, with TRBD1 matching over 10 bases. The junction had 7 bases not matched to a gene; V was cut back by 6 bases and J by 5 bases. CDR1 SGHRS and CDR2 YFSETQ come from the germline V gene. The length of the CDR3 is 14 residues. The CDR3, as DNA: TGCGCCAGCATCCCGACAGGGGGCATATATGGCTACACCTTC. It specifies CASIPTGGIYGYTF. Full variable domain (rest looked up from reference TRBV5-1 and TRBJ1-2): KAGVTQTPRYLIKTRGQQVTLSCSPISGHRSVSWYQQTPGQGLQFLFEYFSETQRNKGNFPGRFSGRQFSNSRSEMNVSTLELGDSALYLCASIPTGGIYGYTFGSGTRLTVV.